The TCR beta chain under discussion was sequenced for a study of T cell responses to AZD1222 COVID-19 vaccine. Assay: immunoSEQ multiplex PCR; the TCRdb copy retains only in-frame clones and omits some. This sample has around 71,000 clones, with roughly 80% found just once. V shed 1 base and J shed 7 bases, with 19 bases lying between them. This CDR3 comprises 16 residues. Germline V gives CDR1 MNHNS, CDR2 SASEGT. Only one count was recorded for this clone. The gene calls are TRBV6-1 and TRBJ1-2; D not certain. The sample here was peripheral blood, taken 28 days after the second AZD1222 dose. The sequence came from an adult who received the AZD1222 COVID-19 vaccine. CDR3 in amino acids: CASSEVGGGPLSGYTF. DNA of the CDR3: TGTGCCAGCAGTGAAGTTGGTGGAGGGCCCTTGAGTGGCTACACCTTC.